The following is a TCR beta chain sequence with its context. Its antigen is not identified. The length of the CDR3 is 17 residues. Germline values: CDR1 LGHNA, CDR2 YNFKEQ. The ends were cut back, 0 bases at V and 7 bases at J, with 21 bases in the middle. Using a J-beta primer mix together with a sample-barcoded 5' primer, a second PCR was run for roughly 6 to 12 cycles. A template-switch adaptor containing 12 random nucleotides labeled each cDNA molecule. Each CDR3 protein gets one entry after TCRdb re-called the 5' RACE reads with MiXCR. Of 650,000 to 700,000 distinct CDR3 sequences listed, less than 40% were seen once; the top ten hold 15%. Donors gave around 9.8 milliliters of peripheral blood apiece. These data come from a study of blood T cells in healthy people across ages. Study observations and caveats: Unsorted PBMC material precluded a definitive naive versus antigen-experienced comparison.

V and J are TRBV4-2 and TRBJ1-1, with D tentatively TRBD1 (6 bases). The receptor was isolated from an elderly woman in good health. Sequences were obtained from blood. The CDR3 protein is CASSQDPHRQVPYEAFF. CDR3 in DNA: TGTGCCAGCAGCCAAGATCCCCATAGACAGGTCCCTTATGAAGCTTTCTTT.